This TCR beta chain was retrieved from a study of OX40 agonist ivuxolimab in advanced cancers. The wider study: Prior anti-PD-1, anti-PD-L1 or anti-CTLA-4 therapy was allowed; around 40% had some. Whole-study results and caveats: Circulating CD4+ and CD8+ T cells showed clonal expansion by week 6 at 0.1 to 3.0 mg/kg. Compared with CD4+, CD8+ T cells on average had more expanded clones.

V was clipped by 7 bases and J by 1 base, with 14 bases between them. The CDR3 spans 15 residues. Per germline, CDR1 SNHLY and CDR2 FYNNEI. Clones were read by immunoSEQ multiplex PCR, and TCRdb kept only the in-frame ones, dropping some. The table includes roughly 23,000 clones, 70% to 90% detected once. About this clone: Its target is unknown.

The sequenced sample was CD4+ or CD8+ T cells sorted from blood, obtained in a trial of the OX40 agonist ivuxolimab. The sequence derives from an adult with an advanced solid tumor such as melanoma, head and neck, liver or kidney cancer. The chain is built from TRBV2 and TRBJ2-1, with D possibly being TRBD2 (6 bases). In DNA form, the CDR3 reads TGTGCCAGCACCCGGGGCGGGGTGTCCTACAATGAGCAGTTCTTC. Its protein product is CASTRGGVSYNEQFF.